This entry concerns a single T cell receptor beta chain. Germline V gene lookup returns CDR1 SGHTA and CDR2 FQGNSA. CDR3 length equals 16 residues. V gave up 1 base and J gave up 1 base; unmatched junction bases: 5. This sample was taken from a study of blood T cell repertoires in COVID-19. Sequencing used immunoSEQ multiplex PCR; TCRdb keeps in-frame clones, though not all of them. This table has more than 50,000 clones, around three quarters appearing once. The sample was peripheral blood. This TCR came from a human donor in a cohort sampled during active COVID-19. The chain recombines TRBV7-2 with TRBJ1-1; 8 bases line up with TRBD1. In DNA, the CDR3 is TGTGCCAGCAGCTTAGACGTTGGGACAGGGAACACTGAAGCTTTCTTT. Translating it yields CASSLDVGTGNTEAFF.